This TCR beta chain was identified in a study of control samples from healthy donors and cancer patients. Clones were sequenced by immunoSEQ multiplex PCR, and TCRdb holds only the in-frame ones, with some missing. This sample yields under 70,000 clones, of which 88% are seen a single time; 3.5% to 4% belongs to the top ten. Germline CDR1 reads MNHEY; CDR2 reads SMNVEV (reference sequence). CDR3 length: 15 residues. V gave up 6 bases and J gave up 6 bases; unmatched junction bases: 8. The material sequenced was blood. This receptor was obtained from a man aged 50 to 59 in good health. The chain recombines TRBV27 with TRBJ2-5; 12 bases agree with TRBD1. CDR3 region: CASSPRDRGRKTQYF. The CDR3 DNA sequence: TGTGCCAGCAGCCCCCGGGACAGGGGGCGTAAGACCCAGTACTTC.